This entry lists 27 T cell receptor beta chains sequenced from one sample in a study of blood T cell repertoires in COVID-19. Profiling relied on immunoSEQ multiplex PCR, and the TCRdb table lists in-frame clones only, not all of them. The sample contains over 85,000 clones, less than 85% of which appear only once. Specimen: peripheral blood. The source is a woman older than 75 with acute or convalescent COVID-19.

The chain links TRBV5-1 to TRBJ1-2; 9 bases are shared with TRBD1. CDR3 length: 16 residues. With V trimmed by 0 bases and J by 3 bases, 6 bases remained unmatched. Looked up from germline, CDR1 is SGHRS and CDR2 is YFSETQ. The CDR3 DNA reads TGCGCCAGCAGCTTGGAGGGGACAGGGCGCTACTATGGCTACACCTTC. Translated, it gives CASSLEGTGRYYGYTF.

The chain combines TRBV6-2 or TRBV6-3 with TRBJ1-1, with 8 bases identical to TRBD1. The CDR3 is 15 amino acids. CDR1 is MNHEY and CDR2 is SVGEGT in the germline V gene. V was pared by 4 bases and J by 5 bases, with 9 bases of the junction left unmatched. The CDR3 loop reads CASSFRGQGRTEAFF. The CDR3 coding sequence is TGTGCCAGCAGTTTCCGTGGACAGGGAAGGACTGAAGCTTTCTTT.

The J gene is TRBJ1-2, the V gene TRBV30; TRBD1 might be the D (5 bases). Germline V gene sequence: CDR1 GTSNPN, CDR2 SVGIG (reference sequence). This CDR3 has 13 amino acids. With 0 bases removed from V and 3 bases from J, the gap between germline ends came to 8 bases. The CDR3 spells CAWSVGGDYGYTF. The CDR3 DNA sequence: TGTGCCTGGAGTGTGGGGGGGGACTATGGCTACACCTTC. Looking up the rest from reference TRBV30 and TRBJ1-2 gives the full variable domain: SQTIHQWPATLVQPVGSPLSLECTVEGTSNPNLYWYRQAAGRGLQLLFYSVGIGQISSEVPQNLSASRPQDRQFILSSKKLLLSDSGFYLCAWSVGGDYGYTFGSGTRLTVV.

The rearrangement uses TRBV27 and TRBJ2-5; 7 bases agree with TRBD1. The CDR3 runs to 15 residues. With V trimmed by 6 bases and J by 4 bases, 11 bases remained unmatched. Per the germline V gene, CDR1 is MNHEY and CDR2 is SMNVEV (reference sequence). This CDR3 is CASSLGTEPRETQYF. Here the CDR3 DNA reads TGTGCCAGCAGCCTAGGGACAGAGCCCAGAGAGACCCAGTACTTC.

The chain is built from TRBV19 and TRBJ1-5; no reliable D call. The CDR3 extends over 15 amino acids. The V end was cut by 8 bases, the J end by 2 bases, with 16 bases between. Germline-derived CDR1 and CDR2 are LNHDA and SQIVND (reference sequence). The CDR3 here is CASRKSGLGNQPQHF. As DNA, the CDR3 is TGTGCCAGTCGAAAAAGCGGACTGGGCAATCAGCCCCAGCATTTT.

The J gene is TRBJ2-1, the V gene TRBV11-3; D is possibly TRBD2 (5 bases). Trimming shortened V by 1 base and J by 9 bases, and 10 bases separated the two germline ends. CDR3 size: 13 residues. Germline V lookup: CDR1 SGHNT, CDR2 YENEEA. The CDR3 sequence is CASSLARGGEQFF. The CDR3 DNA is TGTGCCAGCAGCTTAGCCCGGGGTGGTGAGCAGTTCTTC.

CDR3 sequence: CASSVTGTGGAGYTF. CDR3 nucleotides: TGCGCCAGCAGCGTAACCGGGACAGGGGGAGCCGGCTACACCTTC. This chain links TRBV5-1 with TRBJ1-2; 11 nucleotides agree with TRBD1. V was pared by 4 bases and J by 8 bases, with 10 bases of the junction left unmatched. The CDR3 is 15 residues long. Germline CDR1 is SGHRS and CDR2 is YFSETQ.

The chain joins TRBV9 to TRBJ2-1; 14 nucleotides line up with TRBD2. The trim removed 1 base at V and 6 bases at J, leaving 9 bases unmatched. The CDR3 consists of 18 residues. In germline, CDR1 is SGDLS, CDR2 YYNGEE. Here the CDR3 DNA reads TGTGCCAGCAGCGTAACCTTGGGACTAGCGGGAGAAGGCAATGAGCAGTTCTTC. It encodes CASSVTLGLAGEGNEQFF.

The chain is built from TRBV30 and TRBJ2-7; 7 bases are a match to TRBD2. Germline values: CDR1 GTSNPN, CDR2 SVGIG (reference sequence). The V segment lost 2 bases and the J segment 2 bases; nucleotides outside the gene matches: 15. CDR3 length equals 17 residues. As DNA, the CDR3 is TGTGCCTGGAGTACTCCTAGCGGAATGCCGCTTACCTACGAGCAGTACTTC. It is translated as CAWSTPSGMPLTYEQYF. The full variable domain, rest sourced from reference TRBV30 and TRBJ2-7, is SQTIHQWPATLVQPVGSPLSLECTVEGTSNPNLYWYRQAAGRGLQLLFYSVGIGQISSEVPQNLSASRPQDRQFILSSKKLLLSDSGFYLCAWSTPSGMPLTYEQYFGPGTRLTVT.

The CDR3 region is CAIDSTGESNQPQHF. As DNA, the CDR3 is TGTGCCATCGACTCGACAGGGGAGTCAAATCAGCCCCAGCATTTT. V and J are TRBV10-3 and TRBJ1-5; TRBD1 aligns across 8 bases. The V gene end was trimmed by 8 bases and the J gene end by 4 bases; junction bases not matched to a gene: 10. From germline, CDR1 is ENHRY and CDR2 SYGVKD. The CDR3 loop spans 15 amino acids.

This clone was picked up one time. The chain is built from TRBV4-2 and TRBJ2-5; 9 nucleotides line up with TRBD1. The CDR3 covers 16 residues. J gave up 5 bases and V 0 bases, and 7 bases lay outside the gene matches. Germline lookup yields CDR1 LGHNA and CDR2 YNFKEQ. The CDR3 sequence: CASSQDTGTGKETQYF. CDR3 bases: TGTGCCAGCAGCCAAGATACGGGGACAGGGAAGGAGACCCAGTACTTC.

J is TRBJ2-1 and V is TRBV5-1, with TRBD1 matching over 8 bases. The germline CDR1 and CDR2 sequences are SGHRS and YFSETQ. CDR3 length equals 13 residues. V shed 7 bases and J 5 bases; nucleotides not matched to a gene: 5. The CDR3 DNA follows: TGCGCCAGCCGCCTGACAGGGGACAATGAGCAGTTCTTC. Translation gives CASRLTGDNEQFF.

The CDR3 coding sequence is TGTGCCAGCAGCTCCCTTCGGCCGGACGAGGGAGGGAAATACAATGAGCAGTTCTTC. Its translation is CASSSLRPDEGGKYNEQFF. This chain connects TRBV7-6 to TRBJ2-1; TRBD2 agrees at 7 bases. J was trimmed by 4 bases and V by 4 bases; bases with no gene match: 19. The CDR3 sequence is 19 residues long. Germline values: CDR1 SGHVS, CDR2 FNYEAQ.

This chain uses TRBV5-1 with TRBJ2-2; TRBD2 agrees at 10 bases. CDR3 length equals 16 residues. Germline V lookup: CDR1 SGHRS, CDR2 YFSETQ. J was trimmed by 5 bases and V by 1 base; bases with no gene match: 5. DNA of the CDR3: TGCGCCAGCAGCTTGTGGCTAGCGGGAGAAACCGGGGAGCTGTTTTTT. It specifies CASSLWLAGETGELFF.

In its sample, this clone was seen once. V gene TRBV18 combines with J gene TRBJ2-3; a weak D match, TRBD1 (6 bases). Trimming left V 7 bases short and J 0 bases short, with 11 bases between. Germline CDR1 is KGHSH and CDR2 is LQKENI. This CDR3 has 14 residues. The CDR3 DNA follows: TGTGCCAGCTTTCGGACAGCTAGCACAGATACGCAGTATTTT. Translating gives CASFRTASTDTQYF.

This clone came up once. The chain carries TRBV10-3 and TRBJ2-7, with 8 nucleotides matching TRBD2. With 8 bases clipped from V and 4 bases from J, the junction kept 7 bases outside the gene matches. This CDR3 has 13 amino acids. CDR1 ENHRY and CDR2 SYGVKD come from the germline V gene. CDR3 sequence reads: CAIGFSGGYEQYF. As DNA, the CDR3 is TGTGCCATCGGCTTCAGCGGGGGATACGAGCAGTACTTC.

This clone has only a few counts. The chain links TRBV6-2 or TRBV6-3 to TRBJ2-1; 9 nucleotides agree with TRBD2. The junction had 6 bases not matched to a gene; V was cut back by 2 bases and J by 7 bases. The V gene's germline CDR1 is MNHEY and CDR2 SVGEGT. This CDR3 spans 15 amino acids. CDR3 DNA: TGTGCCAGCAGTTACGAAGCGGGAGGCCTAAATGAGCAGTTCTTC. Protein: CASSYEAGGLNEQFF.

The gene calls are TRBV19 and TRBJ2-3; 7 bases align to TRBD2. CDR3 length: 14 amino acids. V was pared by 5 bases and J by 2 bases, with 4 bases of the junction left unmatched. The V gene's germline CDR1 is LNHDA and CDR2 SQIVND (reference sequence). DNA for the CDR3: TGTGCCAGTAGTCGGGGGGAAGACACAGATACGCAGTATTTT. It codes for CASSRGEDTDTQYF.

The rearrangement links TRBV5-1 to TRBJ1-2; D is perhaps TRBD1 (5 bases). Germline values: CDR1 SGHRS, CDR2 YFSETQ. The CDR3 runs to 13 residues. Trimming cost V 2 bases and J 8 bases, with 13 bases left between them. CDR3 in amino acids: CASSFQAGNGYTF. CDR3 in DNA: TGCGCCAGCAGCTTTCAGGCAGGGAACGGCTACACCTTC.

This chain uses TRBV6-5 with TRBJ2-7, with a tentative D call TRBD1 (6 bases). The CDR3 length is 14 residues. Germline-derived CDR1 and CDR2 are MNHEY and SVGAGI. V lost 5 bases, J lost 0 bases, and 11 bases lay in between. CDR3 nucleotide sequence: TGTGCCAGCAGTCCCGGGACAAGCTCCTACGAGCAGTACTTC. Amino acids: CASSPGTSSYEQYF.

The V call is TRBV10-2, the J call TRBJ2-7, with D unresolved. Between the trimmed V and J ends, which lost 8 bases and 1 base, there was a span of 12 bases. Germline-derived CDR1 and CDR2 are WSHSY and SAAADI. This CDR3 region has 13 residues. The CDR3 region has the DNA TGCGCCAGCGTCCCAGATTCTTCCTACGAGCAGTACTTC. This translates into CASVPDSSYEQYF.

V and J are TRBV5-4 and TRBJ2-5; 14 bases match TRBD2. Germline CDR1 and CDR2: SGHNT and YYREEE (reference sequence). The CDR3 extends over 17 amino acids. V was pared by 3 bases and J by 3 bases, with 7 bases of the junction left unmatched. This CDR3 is CASSSGPGLAGEETQYF. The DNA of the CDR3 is TGTGCCAGCAGCTCGGGGCCGGGACTAGCGGGGGAAGAGACCCAGTACTTC.

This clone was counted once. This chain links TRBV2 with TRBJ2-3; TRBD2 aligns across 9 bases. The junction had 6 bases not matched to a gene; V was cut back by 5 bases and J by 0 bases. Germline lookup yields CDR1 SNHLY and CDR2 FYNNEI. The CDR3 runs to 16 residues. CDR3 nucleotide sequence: TGTGCCAGCAGTCGATTAACTAGCGGGAGCACAGATACGCAGTATTTT. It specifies CASSRLTSGSTDTQYF. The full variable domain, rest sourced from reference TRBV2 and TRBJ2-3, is EPEVTQTPSHQVTQMGQEVILRCVPISNHLYFYWYRQILGQKVEFLVSFYNNEISEKSEIFDDQFSVERPDGSNFTLKIRSTKLEDSAMYFCASSRLTSGSTDTQYFGPGTRLTVL.

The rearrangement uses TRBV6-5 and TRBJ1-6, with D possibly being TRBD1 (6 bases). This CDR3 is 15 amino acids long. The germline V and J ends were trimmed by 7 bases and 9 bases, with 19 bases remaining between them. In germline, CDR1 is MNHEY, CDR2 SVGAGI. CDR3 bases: TGTGCCAGCACTCCAAGGGGGGGCTGGGCTTCACCCCTCCACTTT. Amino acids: CASTPRGGWASPLHF.

The CDR3 sequence: CAMRGGEETQYF. CDR3 in DNA: TGTGCCATGAGGGGAGGGGAGGAGACCCAGTACTTC. The chain recombines TRBV2 with TRBJ2-5; 7 nucleotides align to TRBD2. Unmatched junction bases numbered 7, after V lost 10 bases and J lost 5 bases. The CDR3 runs to 12 residues. Per the germline V gene, CDR1 is SNHLY and CDR2 is FYNNEI.

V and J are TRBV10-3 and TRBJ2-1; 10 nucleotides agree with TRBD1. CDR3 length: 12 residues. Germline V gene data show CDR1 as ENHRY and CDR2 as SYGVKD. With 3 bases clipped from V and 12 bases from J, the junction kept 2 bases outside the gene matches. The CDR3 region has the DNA TGTGCCATCAGTGACCGGGACAGGGGGCAGTTCTTC. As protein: CAISDRDRGQFF.

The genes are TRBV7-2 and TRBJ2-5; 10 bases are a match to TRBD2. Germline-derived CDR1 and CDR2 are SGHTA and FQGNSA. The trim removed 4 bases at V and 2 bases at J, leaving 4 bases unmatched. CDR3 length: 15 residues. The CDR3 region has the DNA TGTGCCAGCAGCTCTAATAGCGGGAGGCAAGAGACCCAGTACTTC. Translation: CASSSNSGRQETQYF.